These 23 T cell receptor beta chains were all obtained from the same sample, sequenced in a study of T-cell memory formation after mild COVID-19. Via MiXCR, TCRdb re-called the 5' RACE reads, giving one row per CDR3 protein. The sample comprises more than 25,000 distinct CDR3 sequences, 7.4% of which are singletons, and 12% to 15% rests with the top ten. Sample: PBMCs or a T cell subset sorted from them (not recorded which). Every receptor here comes from an adult woman who had mild COVID-19 (a few samples of this study predate the infection). Cell type and time point are not known.

This sequence joins TRBV7-2 and TRBJ2-7; D might be TRBD2 (6 bases). Deletions cut 5 bases from V and 5 bases from J, with 22 bases between. The CDR3 is 16 amino acids. Germline values: CDR1 SGHTA, CDR2 FQGNSA. CDR3 nucleotide sequence: TGTGCCAGCAGCGCTACGGAGGGCGGTTCGGGAAACGAGCAGTACTTC. This sequence encodes CASSATEGGSGNEQYF.

Ten or more counts support this clonotype. V usage is TRBV3-1 and J usage is TRBJ2-7; no definite D call. The V end was cut by 1 base, the J end by 2 bases, with 15 bases between. Germline V gives CDR1 LGHDT, CDR2 YNNKEL (reference sequence). The CDR3 extends over 16 amino acids. This CDR3 reads CASSQVQGQNPYEQYF. DNA for the CDR3: TGTGCCAGCAGCCAAGTACAAGGTCAAAACCCCTACGAGCAGTACTTC.

This clonotype was counted at least ten times. The V call is TRBV11-2, the J call TRBJ1-2; no clear D gene. The length of the CDR3 is 14 residues. The germline V gene encodes CDR1 SGHAT and CDR2 FQNNGV. V lost 5 bases and J lost 0, with 10 bases in between. The CDR3 DNA reads TGTGCCAGCAGCCAGCAAGCGGCTAACTATGGCTACACCTTC. Protein: CASSQQAANYGYTF.

Ten or more counts support this clonotype. This chain joins TRBV6-5 and TRBJ2-3; D is unclear. Trimming pared 2 bases from V and 7 bases from J, leaving 10 bases between. This CDR3 is built from 13 residues. In germline, CDR1 is MNHEY, CDR2 SVGAGI. CDR3 residues: CASSYDETNTQYF. The CDR3, as DNA: TGTGCCAGCAGTTACGACGAAACCAATACGCAGTATTTT.

The chain combines TRBV7-2 with TRBJ2-5, with 11 bases fitting TRBD1. Trimming removed 5 bases from V and 7 bases from J; junction bases left unmatched: 9. Germline V gene sequence: CDR1 SGHTA, CDR2 FQGNSA. CDR3 length equals 15 residues. The DNA of the CDR3 is TGTGCCAGCAGCACTATTCCCGGGACAGGGGGGACCCAGTACTTC. Protein product: CASSTIPGTGGTQYF.

This clonotype was observed many times. The gene calls are TRBV5-1 and TRBJ2-6; 8 nucleotides line up with TRBD1. V gave up 0 bases and J gave up 0 bases; unmatched junction bases: 5. Germline values: CDR1 SGHRS, CDR2 YFSETQ. The CDR3 extends over 18 amino acids. The CDR3 DNA is TGCGCCAGCAGCTTGGAGACAGGGGTTAGCTCTGGGGCCAACGTCCTGACTTTC. Translated, it gives CASSLETGVSSGANVLTF.

The V gene is TRBV2, the J gene TRBJ1-2, with 9 bases matching TRBD1. The V gene end was trimmed by 7 bases and the J gene end by 5 bases; junction bases not matched to a gene: 11. Looked up from germline, CDR1 is SNHLY and CDR2 is FYNNEI. The CDR3 extends over 15 amino acids. The CDR3 reads CASTRGGTGSYGYTF. As DNA, the CDR3 is TGTGCCAGCACTCGGGGGGGGACAGGGAGTTATGGCTACACCTTC.

The table lists this clonotype with many counts. V is TRBV7-8 and J is TRBJ2-3; D possibly corresponds to TRBD2 (7 bases). The germline CDR1 and CDR2 sequences are SGHVS and FQNEAQ. This CDR3 has 18 amino acids. Trimming removed 1 base at V and 6 bases at J, with 23 bases between. The CDR3 is CASSLESGGPFTEDTQYF. The CDR3 DNA is TGTGCCAGCAGCTTAGAGTCCGGGGGGCCCTTCACCGAGGATACGCAGTATTTT. Supplemented by reference TRBV7-8 and TRBJ2-3, the full variable domain reads GAGVSQSPRYKVAKRGQDVALRCDPISGHVSLFWYQQALGQGPEFLTYFQNEAQLDKSGLPSDRFFAERPEGSVSTLKIQRTQQEDSAVYLCASSLESGGPFTEDTQYFGPGTRLTVL.

The chain carries TRBV2 and TRBJ2-7, with D perhaps matching TRBD1 (6 bases). The CDR3 is made up of 15 amino acids. Germline-derived CDR1 and CDR2 are SNHLY and FYNNEI. V shed 7 bases and J shed 2 bases, with 18 bases lying between them. This CDR3 is CASTSLDSLPYEQYF. As DNA, the CDR3 is TGTGCCAGCACCTCATTGGACAGTCTCCCCTACGAGCAGTACTTC.

This clonotype was counted at least ten times. This rearrangement joins TRBV11-3 to TRBJ2-3, with D perhaps TRBD1 (6 bases). CDR3 length equals 16 residues. Between the trimmed V and J ends, which lost 5 bases and 2 bases, there was a span of 17 bases. CDR1 and CDR2 (germline): SGHNT, YENEEA. The CDR3 sequence is CASSLVSGDNTDTQYF. CDR3 sequence (DNA): TGTGCCAGCAGCCTCGTCTCTGGGGACAACACAGATACGCAGTATTTT.

Comment on this clonotype: A much larger clone is a single base away; this may be a read error. The CDR3 protein is CAWGGQSTETQYF. The CDR3 coding sequence is TGTGCCTGGGGCGGGCAGTCAACAGAGACCCAGTACTTC. This chain joins TRBV30 and TRBJ2-5; weak D call: TRBD2 (5 bases). V was trimmed by 5 bases and J by 4 bases, leaving 14 bases between them. Germline V CDR1 and CDR2: GTSNPN, SVGIG (reference sequence). This CDR3 is 13 amino acids long. Using reference TRBV30 and TRBJ2-5 for the parts outside the CDR3, the full variable domain is SQTIHQWPATLVQPVGSPLSLECTVEGTSNPNLYWYRQAAGRGLQLLFYSVGIGQISSEVPQNLSASRPQDRQFILSSKKLLLSDSGFYLCAWGGQSTETQYFGPGTRLLVL.

This clonotype has at least ten counts. The V and J genes are TRBV5-1 and TRBJ1-2; D is possibly TRBD1 (6 bases). Trimming removed 2 bases at V and 1 base at J, with 12 bases between. CDR1 and CDR2 (germline): SGHRS, YFSETQ. The CDR3 has 15 amino acids. CDR3 loop: CASSFQGRDNYGYTF. CDR3 DNA: TGCGCCAGCAGCTTTCAGGGGCGGGATAACTATGGCTACACCTTC.

In its sample, this clonotype was seen many times. The chain employs TRBV5-6 and TRBJ1-5; tentative D call: TRBD1 (5 bases). The CDR3 contains 18 residues. V gave up 1 base and J gave up 0 bases, with 17 bases separating them. Germline CDR1 is SGHDT and CDR2 is YYEEEE. The CDR3 spells CASSLRQGGVHSNQPQHF. DNA of the CDR3: TGTGCCAGCAGCTTGCGGCAGGGAGGGGTCCATAGCAATCAGCCCCAGCATTTT.

The chain has TRBV12-3 or TRBV12-4 and TRBJ2-1, with D unclear. The V end lost 5 bases, the J end lost 7 bases, and 9 bases lay between the germline ends. The CDR3 is made up of 12 amino acids. The DNA of the CDR3 is TGTGCCAGCAGTGACTCAGGAAATGAGCAGTTCTTC. This codes for CASSDSGNEQFF.

This clonotype has a count of ten or more. The chain employs TRBV6-1 and TRBJ1-5; D is unclear. V gave up 2 bases and J gave up 0 bases, with 5 bases separating them. CDR1 and CDR2 from the germline V gene are MNHNS and SASEGT. The CDR3 is 14 residues long. The CDR3 bases are TGTGCCAGCAGTGAATTAGATAGCAATCAGCCCCAGCATTTT. It is translated as CASSELDSNQPQHF.

This clonotype was seen at least ten times. The gene calls are TRBV10-3 and TRBJ2-7; D possibly corresponds to TRBD2 (6 bases). The length of the CDR3 is 15 residues. CDR1 and CDR2 (germline): ENHRY, SYGVKD. Trimming took 0 bases from V and 0 from J, leaving 9 bases between them. The CDR3: CAISESGGSSYEQYF. The CDR3, as DNA: TGTGCCATCAGTGAGTCTGGGGGGAGCTCCTACGAGCAGTACTTC.

This clonotype was picked up many times. V gene TRBV7-3 combines with J gene TRBJ2-1; 9 bases are a match to TRBD2. The CDR3 is made up of 17 amino acids. Germline CDR1 and CDR2: SGHTA and FQGTGA. The V segment lost 0 bases and the J segment 5 bases; nucleotides outside the gene matches: 8. The CDR3 here is CASSLTSGGRADNEQFF. For the CDR3, the DNA is TGTGCCAGCAGCTTAACGTCAGGCGGGAGGGCCGACAATGAGCAGTTCTTC.

This clonotype was observed at least ten times. The rearrangement uses TRBV18 and TRBJ2-1, with 10 positions matching TRBD2. The V gene's germline CDR1 is KGHSH and CDR2 LQKENI. After removal of 3 bases from V and 7 bases from J, the junction contained 3 bases not matched to a gene. The CDR3 extends over 14 amino acids. CDR3 coding DNA: TGTGCCAGCTCACCGACTAGCGGGTCGAATGAGCAGTTCTTC. Translated, it gives CASSPTSGSNEQFF.

The table lists this clonotype with many counts. The chain links TRBV12-3 or TRBV12-4 to TRBJ2-1; no clear D gene. Trimming removed 3 bases at V and 8 bases at J, with 14 bases between. This CDR3 is 14 amino acids long. The CDR3 loop is CASSFFWGGDEQFF. CDR3 sequence (DNA): TGTGCCAGCAGTTTCTTTTGGGGTGGGGATGAGCAGTTCTTC.

This clonotype was seen ten or more times. The V call is TRBV12-3 or TRBV12-4, the J call TRBJ2-5; 10 bases are shared with TRBD2. Unmatched junction bases numbered 13, after V lost 1 base and J lost 8 bases. CDR3 length equals 17 residues. The CDR3 nucleotides are TGTGCCAGCAGTTTAGAAGCGGGAGGGTTCGGGGGTGGAACCCAGTACTTC. The encoded protein is CASSLEAGGFGGGTQYF.

This clonotype was seen many times. The chain employs TRBV4-1 and TRBJ1-2; D is unclear. The V gene lost 0 bases and the J gene lost 7 bases, with 21 bases spanning the gap. CDR1 and CDR2 (germline): MGHRA, YSYEKL. The CDR3 is made up of 17 amino acids. Here the CDR3 reads CASSQDLSPASWGGYTF. The CDR3, as DNA: TGCGCCAGCAGCCAAGACCTTTCGCCTGCCAGTTGGGGTGGCTACACCTTC.

This clonotype was observed a handful of times. The chain is built from TRBV6-5 and TRBJ1-3, with unresolved D. CDR1 is MNHEY and CDR2 is SVGAGI in the germline V gene. V lost 2 bases and J lost 0, with 8 bases in between. CDR3 size: 15 residues. CDR3 region: CASSYGGISGNTIYF. CDR3 sequence (DNA): TGTGCCAGCAGTTACGGAGGGATCTCTGGAAACACCATATATTTT.

This clonotype turned up a few times. The chain uses TRBV20-1 and TRBJ2-7; 8 bases align to TRBD2. Per the germline V gene, CDR1 is DFQATT and CDR2 is SNEGSKA (reference sequence). The CDR3 sequence is 14 residues long. Trimming took 0 bases from V and 5 from J; bases not matched to a gene: 6. As DNA, the CDR3 is TGCAGTGCTAGAGATGGTCGGGAGGGCAACGAGCAGTACTTC. Translated: CSARDGREGNEQYF.